A selection of T cell receptor beta chains follows, all from one sample in a study of blood T cell dynamics during melanoma immunotherapy. Repertoires were generated with immunoSEQ multiplex PCR, while TCRdb's copy carries only in-frame clones and drops some. The sample lists about 6,300 clones, nearly 95% occurring once. The material sequenced was cell-free DNA from blood, taken from a patient treated with checkpoint blockade. These receptors were taken from a human donor with melanoma. Both conserved end residues are part of each CDR3. The order of the fields is V gene, clone size, J gene, CDR3 protein. Only part of the rows carry a size: once, few, many, or a class if the clone is expanded.

V gene: TRBV5-1; clone size: few; J gene: TRBJ1-2; CDR3 protein: CASSSAGGQGYGYTF
V gene: TRBV11-3; clone size: NA; J gene: TRBJ2-2; CDR3 protein: CASSPSGRENTGELFF
V gene: TRBV19; clone size: NA; J gene: TRBJ2-4; CDR3 protein: CASSGVRTSGTYGVQYF
V gene: TRBV19; clone size: once; J gene: TRBJ2-1; CDR3 protein: CASSIAGISYNEQFF
V gene: TRBV2; clone size: NA; J gene: TRBJ1-1; CDR3 protein: CASSERTGPEAFF
V gene: TRBV4-2; clone size: NA; J gene: TRBJ2-1; CDR3 protein: CASSQELRGGQFF
V gene: TRBV5-6; clone size: NA; J gene: TRBJ2-2; CDR3 protein: CASSNQVGTGELFF
V gene: TRBV9; clone size: NA; J gene: TRBJ2-7; CDR3 protein: CASSAGGLYEQYF
V gene: TRBV18; clone size: NA; J gene: TRBJ1-4; CDR3 protein: CASSETTATNEKLFF
V gene: TRBV7-9; clone size: NA; J gene: TRBJ2-5; CDR3 protein: CASSRGGYPAGEETQYF
V gene: TRBV6-5; clone size: NA; J gene: TRBJ2-3; CDR3 protein: CASHRGQGVDTQYF
V gene: TRBV28; clone size: NA; J gene: TRBJ1-3; CDR3 protein: CASSSPPGNTIYF
V gene: TRBV28; clone size: NA; J gene: TRBJ1-1; CDR3 protein: CASSLPGQALRTFF
V gene: TRBV2; clone size: NA; J gene: TRBJ1-5; CDR3 protein: CASTWDRVNNQPQHF
V gene: TRBV7-3; clone size: NA; J gene: TRBJ2-3; CDR3 protein: CASSFRDGTDTQYF
V gene: TRBV30; clone size: NA; J gene: TRBJ2-7; CDR3 protein: CAWDRGRRYEQYF
V gene: TRBV9; clone size: few; J gene: TRBJ2-3; CDR3 protein: CASSVGAGTDTQYF
V gene: TRBV18; clone size: NA; J gene: TRBJ1-2; CDR3 protein: CASSSDGGAAGYTF
V gene: TRBV7-8; clone size: NA; J gene: TRBJ1-1; CDR3 protein: CASRGEVNTEAFF
V gene: TRBV30; clone size: NA; J gene: TRBJ2-7; CDR3 protein: CAWSPGLAIEQYF